This is a list of T cell receptor beta chains from one sample in a study of response to subunit inactivated influenza vaccine. MiXCR, applied by TCRdb to the RT-PCR reads, yields one record per CDR3 protein. The sample includes around 530,000 distinct CDR3 sequences, approximately 12% of them seen just once. The input for sequencing was PBMCs from blood, taken on the day of vaccination. The receptor set was obtained from a man aged 50-59 years who received an inactivated influenza vaccine. Each CDR3 is given without its conserved first and last residue.

v_call	j_call	cdr3_length	cdr3_aa
TRBV5-6	TRBJ2-2	10	ASSSPAGELF
TRBV15	TRBJ1-6	14	ATSRGLATANSPLH
TRBV25-1	TRBJ2-3	10	ASSEFTDTQY
TRBV20-1	TRBJ2-7	11	SASSYGAGEQY
TRBV6-2/TRBV6-3	TRBJ2-3	12	ASSPYIAADTQY
TRBV20-1	TRBJ2-2	9	SATTTGELF
TRBV15	TRBJ2-1	13	ATTRGGGSYNEQF
TRBV7-2	TRBJ2-1	13	ASSLVGQNYNEQF
TRBV4-1	TRBJ2-5	12	ASSQVMGPGTQY
TRBV12-3/TRBV12-4	TRBJ1-5	10	ASSRTGAREH
TRBV3-1	TRBJ2-1	16	ASSQGGLGTSGSDEQF
TRBV7-2	TRBJ2-7	10	ASSRDRREQY
TRBV29-1	TRBJ2-7	13	SAVKPGQGSYEQY
TRBV11-2	TRBJ2-7	13	ASSPARGGAYEQY
TRBV5-1	TRBJ2-5	12	ASSPGQVQETQY
TRBV2	TRBJ2-2	10	ASSEFGGELF
TRBV5-1	TRBJ1-5	14	ASSLDVRESNQPQH
TRBV6-5	TRBJ2-7	13	ASSYSQKPTYEQY
TRBV5-4	TRBJ1-2	13	ASSLDRDDTYGYT
TRBV5-1	TRBJ2-5	11	ASSLLNQETQY
TRBV12-3/TRBV12-4	TRBJ2-7	10	ASRIMNYEQY
TRBV2	TRBJ1-1	13	ASGRGRRMNTEAF
TRBV6-5	TRBJ2-7	12	ASSYNEQTLEQY
TRBV28	TRBJ2-1	10	ATLDRGTEQF
TRBV20-1	TRBJ2-4	11	SASLRGGNIQY
TRBV12-3/TRBV12-4	TRBJ2-1	10	ASTPGPGGYF
TRBV12-3/TRBV12-4	TRBJ2-3	10	ASSRRGLTQY
TRBV27	TRBJ2-1	12	ASTDAPWGNEQF
TRBV2	TRBJ2-5	16	ASSLSGTSGRNTETQH
TRBV6-1	TRBJ2-2	15	ASSFVAGNGDTGELF
TRBV12-3/TRBV12-4	TRBJ2-3	16	ASSLALSRVPSTDTQY
TRBV27	TRBJ1-6	13	ASSSTLGGGSPLH
TRBV6-6	TRBJ2-7	11	ASRGGSRIEQY
TRBV11-2	TRBJ2-1	13	ASSLLQGAFNEQF